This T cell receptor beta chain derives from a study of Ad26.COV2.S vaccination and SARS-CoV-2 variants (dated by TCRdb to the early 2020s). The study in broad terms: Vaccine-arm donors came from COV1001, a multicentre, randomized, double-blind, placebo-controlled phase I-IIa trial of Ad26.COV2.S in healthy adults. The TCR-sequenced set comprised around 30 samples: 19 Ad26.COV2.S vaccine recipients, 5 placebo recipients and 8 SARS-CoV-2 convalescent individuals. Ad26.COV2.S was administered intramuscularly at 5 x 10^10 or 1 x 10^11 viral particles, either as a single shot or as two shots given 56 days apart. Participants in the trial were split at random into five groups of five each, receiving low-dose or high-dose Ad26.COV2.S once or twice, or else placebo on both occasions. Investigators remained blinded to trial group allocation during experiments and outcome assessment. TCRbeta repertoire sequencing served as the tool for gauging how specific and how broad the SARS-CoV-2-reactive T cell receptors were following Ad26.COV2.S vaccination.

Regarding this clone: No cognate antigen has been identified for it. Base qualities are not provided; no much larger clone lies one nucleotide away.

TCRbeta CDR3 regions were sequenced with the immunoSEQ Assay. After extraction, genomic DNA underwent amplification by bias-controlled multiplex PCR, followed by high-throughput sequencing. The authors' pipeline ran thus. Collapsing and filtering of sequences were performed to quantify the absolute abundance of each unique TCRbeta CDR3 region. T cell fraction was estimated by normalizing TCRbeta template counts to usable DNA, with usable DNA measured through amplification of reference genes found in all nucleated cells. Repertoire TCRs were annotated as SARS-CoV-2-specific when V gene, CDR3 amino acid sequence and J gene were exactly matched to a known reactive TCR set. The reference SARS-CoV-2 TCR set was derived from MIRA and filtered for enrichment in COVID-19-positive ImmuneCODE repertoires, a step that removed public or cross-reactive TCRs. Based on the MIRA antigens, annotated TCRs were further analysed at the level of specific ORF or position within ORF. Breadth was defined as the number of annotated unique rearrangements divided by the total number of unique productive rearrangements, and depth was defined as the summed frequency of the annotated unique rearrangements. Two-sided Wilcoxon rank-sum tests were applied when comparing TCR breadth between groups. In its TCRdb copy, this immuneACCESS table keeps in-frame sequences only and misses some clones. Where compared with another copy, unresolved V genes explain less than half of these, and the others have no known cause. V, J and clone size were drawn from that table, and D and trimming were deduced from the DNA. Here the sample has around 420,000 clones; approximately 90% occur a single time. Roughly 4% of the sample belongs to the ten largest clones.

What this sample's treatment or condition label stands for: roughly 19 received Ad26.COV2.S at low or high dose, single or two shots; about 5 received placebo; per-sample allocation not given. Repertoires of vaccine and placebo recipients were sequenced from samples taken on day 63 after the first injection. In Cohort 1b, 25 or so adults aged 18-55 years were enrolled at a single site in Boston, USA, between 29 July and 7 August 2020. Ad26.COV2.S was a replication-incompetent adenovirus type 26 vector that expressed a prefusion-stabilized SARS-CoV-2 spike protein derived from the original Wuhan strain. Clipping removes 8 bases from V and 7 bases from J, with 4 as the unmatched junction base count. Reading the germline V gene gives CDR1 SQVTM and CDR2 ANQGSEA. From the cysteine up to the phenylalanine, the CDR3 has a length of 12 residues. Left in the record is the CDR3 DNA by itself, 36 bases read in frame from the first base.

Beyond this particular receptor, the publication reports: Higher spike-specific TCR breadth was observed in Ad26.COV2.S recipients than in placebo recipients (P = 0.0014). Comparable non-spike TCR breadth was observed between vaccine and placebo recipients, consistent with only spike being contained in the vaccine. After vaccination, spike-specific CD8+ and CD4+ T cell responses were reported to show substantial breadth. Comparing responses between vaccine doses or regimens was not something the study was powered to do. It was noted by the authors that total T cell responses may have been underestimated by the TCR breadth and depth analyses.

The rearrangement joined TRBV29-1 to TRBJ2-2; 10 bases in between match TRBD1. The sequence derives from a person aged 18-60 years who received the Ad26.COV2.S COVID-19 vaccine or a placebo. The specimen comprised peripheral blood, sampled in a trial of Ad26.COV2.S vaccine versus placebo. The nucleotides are TGCAGCATCGGGACAGGGGACGGGGAGCTGTTTTTT. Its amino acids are CSIGTGDGELFF.